The sequence of this T cell receptor (beta chain) was determined in a study of blood T cell repertoires in COVID-19 (dated by TCRdb to 2020 to 2021). Broadly, across the study: Samples covering the acute and convalescent phases of COVID-19 were provided by collaborators in the United States, Italy and Spain. The repertoires were released in a freely available public database meant as a resource for research on the immune response to SARS-CoV-2. The sample metadata nearly always contained a de-identified subject ID, COVID-19 status, age in years and sex. Where available, HLA class I and class II types were obtained from metadata supplied by the sample provider rather than from assay-based typing. Samples came from the ongoing ImmuneRACE study (first 160 participants) plus 1,254 subjects from 6 global collaborators. Deeply sampled blood TCRbeta repertoires from subjects exposed to, actively infected with, or recovered from COVID-19 were included in the dataset. The prospective study material was composed of cDNA or gDNA derived from T cells, B-cell-depleted T cells, or PBMCs. Points the paper makes about the study in general: The quantity of clinical and demographic metadata differed by source and by participant and was supplied without curation.

TCRbeta CDR3 regions were amplified from genomic DNA by means of the immunoSEQ Assay, a bias-controlled multiplex PCR. Concerning the study's data processing: The number of nucleated cells in each sample was estimated by amplification of reference gene primers within the assay. To quantify the absolute abundance of each unique TCRbeta CDR3 rearrangement, sequence reads were collapsed and filtered. For each sample, productive Simpson clonality was calculated by taking the square root of Simpson's diversity index across productive rearrangements. TCRdb carries this immuneACCESS record with in-frame sequences only. Its versions omit some clonotypes, under half of them owing to an unresolved V gene in the studies checked, with the rest unexplained. V and J calls and clone size are those listed in that table; D and trimming were worked out from the DNA. The sample table lists 200,000 to 300,000 clones, approximately 86% of them with a count of one. Roughly 5% of the sample is taken by the ten largest.

Of note for this clone: Its antigen is unknown. No base quality information exists; no much larger clone differs at one position.

The collaborating institutions used their own protocols to collect whole blood in K2EDTA tubes. For TCRbeta analysis, collaborator samples were shipped as frozen whole blood, as isolated PBMCs, or as DNA extracted from either sample type. Clipping removes 5 bases from V and 4 bases from J, with 16 as the unmatched junction base count. The CDR3 starts with the cysteine, ends with the phenylalanine, and has 18 residues. Just the 54-base CDR3 DNA is kept, in frame starting at base 1. According to the germline V gene, CDR1 reads MGHDK and CDR2 reads SYGVNS. The specimen sequenced was peripheral blood. The chain links TRBV25-1 with TRBJ2-2, with 7 junctional bases fitting TRBD1. The clonotype was recovered from a human donor in a cohort sampled during active COVID-19. CDR3 loop: CASSSVPATAGGTGELFF. The nucleotide sequence is TGTGCCAGCAGTTCCGTCCCGGCAACCGCAGGGGGCACCGGGGAGCTGTTTTTT.